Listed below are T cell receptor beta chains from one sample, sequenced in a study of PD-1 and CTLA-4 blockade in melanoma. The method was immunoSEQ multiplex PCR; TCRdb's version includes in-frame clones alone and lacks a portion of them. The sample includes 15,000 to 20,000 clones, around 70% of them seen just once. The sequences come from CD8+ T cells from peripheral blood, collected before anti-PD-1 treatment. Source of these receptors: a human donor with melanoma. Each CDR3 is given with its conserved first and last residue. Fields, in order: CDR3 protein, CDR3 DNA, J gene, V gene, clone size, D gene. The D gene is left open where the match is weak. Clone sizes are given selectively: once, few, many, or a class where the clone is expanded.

CDR3aa: CASSLGVNYNEQFF
CDR3nt: TGTGCCAGCAGTTTAGGGGTTAACTACAATGAGCAGTTCTTC
j_gene: TRBJ2-1
v_gene: TRBV27
abundance: once
d_gene: .

CDR3aa: CSVEGTLGTQAYEQYF
CDR3nt: TGCAGCGTTGAAGGTACTTTGGGGACGCAAGCCTACGAGCAGTACTTC
j_gene: TRBJ2-7
v_gene: TRBV29-1
abundance: .
d_gene: .

CDR3aa: CASSPRQGNTGELFF
CDR3nt: TGTGCCAGTAGTCCACGACAGGGGAACACCGGGGAGCTGTTTTTT
j_gene: TRBJ2-2
v_gene: TRBV19
abundance: few
d_gene: TRBD1

CDR3aa: CASSLAGITYEQYF
CDR3nt: TGTGCCAGCAGCTTGGCAGGGATTACCTACGAGCAGTACTTC
j_gene: TRBJ2-7
v_gene: TRBV5-6
abundance: few
d_gene: .

CDR3aa: CASSPRLAGVLQETQYF
CDR3nt: TGCGCCAGCAGCCCTAGACTAGCGGGGGTACTCCAAGAGACCCAGTACTTC
j_gene: TRBJ2-5
v_gene: TRBV4-1
abundance: .
d_gene: TRBD2

CDR3aa: CASSLTAGVFLNEQFF
CDR3nt: TGTGCCAGCAGTCTTACAGCGGGAGTCTTCTTAAATGAGCAGTTCTTC
j_gene: TRBJ2-1
v_gene: TRBV28
abundance: .
d_gene: TRBD2

CDR3aa: CASKVEGGQETQYF
CDR3nt: TGTGCCAGCAAGGTGGAGGGCGGCCAAGAGACCCAGTACTTC
j_gene: TRBJ2-5
v_gene: TRBV6-6
abundance: once
d_gene: .

CDR3aa: CASSGVEFSNQPQHF
CDR3nt: TGTGCCAGCAGTGGAGTAGAGTTCAGCAATCAGCCCCAGCATTTT
j_gene: TRBJ1-5
v_gene: TRBV2
abundance: .
d_gene: .

CDR3aa: CAVQGESNEQFF
CDR3nt: TGTGCCGTACAGGGGGAATCCAATGAGCAGTTCTTC
j_gene: TRBJ2-1
v_gene: TRBV12-3/TRBV12-4
abundance: .
d_gene: TRBD1

CDR3aa: CASTRWGDDYGYTF
CDR3nt: TGTGCCAGCACCCGTTGGGGCGACGACTATGGCTACACCTTC
j_gene: TRBJ1-2
v_gene: TRBV25-1
abundance: few
d_gene: .

CDR3aa: CASSQEAGRANYNEQFF
CDR3nt: TGTGCCAGCAGCCAAGAGGCCGGGAGGGCCAACTACAATGAGCAGTTCTTC
j_gene: TRBJ2-1
v_gene: TRBV14
abundance: .
d_gene: TRBD2

CDR3aa: CASSFTADTQYF
CDR3nt: TGCGCCAGCAGCTTTACCGCAGATACGCAGTATTTT
j_gene: TRBJ2-3
v_gene: TRBV5-1
abundance: few
d_gene: .

CDR3aa: CASSLGWTGAYNEQFF
CDR3nt: TGCGCCAGCAGCTTGGGGTGGACTGGGGCCTACAATGAGCAGTTCTTC
j_gene: TRBJ2-1
v_gene: TRBV5-1
abundance: .
d_gene: .

CDR3aa: CASSLLGREAFF
CDR3nt: TGTGCCAGCAGTTTGTTAGGGAGGGAAGCTTTCTTT
j_gene: TRBJ1-1
v_gene: TRBV27
abundance: few
d_gene: .

CDR3aa: CASSGSLAGQGDRGTDTQYF
CDR3nt: TGTGCCAGCAGTGGGAGTCTTGCGGGACAGGGGGATCGGGGCACAGATACGCAGTATTTT
j_gene: TRBJ2-3
v_gene: TRBV2
abundance: few
d_gene: TRBD1

CDR3aa: CASSYLQSGGGGYTF
CDR3nt: TGTGCCAGCAGTTACCTTCAGTCCGGGGGTGGGGGCTACACCTTC
j_gene: TRBJ1-2
v_gene: TRBV6-5
abundance: .
d_gene: .

CDR3aa: CASSPGGSEQFF
CDR3nt: TGTGCCAGCAGCCCTGGTGGGAGTGAGCAGTTCTTC
j_gene: TRBJ2-1
v_gene: TRBV11-3
abundance: few
d_gene: .

CDR3aa: CASSSGTSGNIQYF
CDR3nt: TGTGCCAGCAGCTCCGGGACTAGCGGCAACATTCAGTACTTC
j_gene: TRBJ2-4
v_gene: TRBV7-9
abundance: .
d_gene: TRBD2

CDR3aa: CASSLVAGVDEQFF
CDR3nt: TGCGCCAGCAGCTTGGTAGCGGGAGTTGATGAGCAGTTCTTC
j_gene: TRBJ2-1
v_gene: TRBV5-1
abundance: once
d_gene: TRBD2

CDR3aa: CASIYRDRDGTQYF
CDR3nt: TGTGCCAGCATCTACCGGGACAGGGACGGTACGCAGTATTTT
j_gene: TRBJ2-3
v_gene: TRBV11-2
abundance: few
d_gene: TRBD1

CDR3aa: CATSDLGGSTDTQYF
CDR3nt: TGTGCCACCAGTGATTTAGGAGGGAGCACAGATACGCAGTATTTT
j_gene: TRBJ2-3
v_gene: TRBV24-1
abundance: once
d_gene: .

CDR3aa: CASSLRDGEFYEQYF
CDR3nt: TGTGCCAGCAGCCTCCGGGACGGAGAATTCTACGAGCAGTACTTC
j_gene: TRBJ2-7
v_gene: TRBV7-9
abundance: .
d_gene: .

CDR3aa: CATSDLPTRAQKLFF
CDR3nt: TGTGCCACCAGTGATTTACCAACCAGGGCACAAAAACTGTTTTTT
j_gene: TRBJ1-4
v_gene: TRBV24-1
abundance: .
d_gene: .

CDR3aa: CASSYRDRTYEQYF
CDR3nt: TGTGCCAGCAGTTACCGGGACCGAACCTACGAGCAGTACTTC
j_gene: TRBJ2-7
v_gene: TRBV27
abundance: .
d_gene: .

CDR3aa: CASSQWGRGYYGYTF
CDR3nt: TGTGCCAGCAGCCAATGGGGAAGGGGGTACTATGGCTACACCTTC
j_gene: TRBJ1-2
v_gene: TRBV3-1/TRBV3-2
abundance: .
d_gene: .

CDR3aa: CASSAWDRAQPQHF
CDR3nt: TGTGCCAGCAGTGCATGGGACAGGGCCCAGCCCCAGCATTTT
j_gene: TRBJ1-5
v_gene: TRBV9
abundance: few
d_gene: TRBD1

CDR3aa: CASRLRGYTEAFF
CDR3nt: TGTGCCAGCAGGTTGAGAGGGTACACTGAAGCTTTCTTT
j_gene: TRBJ1-1
v_gene: TRBV2
abundance: .
d_gene: .

CDR3aa: CASSFTGQGYEKLFF
CDR3nt: TGTGCCAGCAGCTTTACGGGACAGGGTTATGAAAAACTGTTTTTT
j_gene: TRBJ1-4
v_gene: TRBV5-4
abundance: .
d_gene: TRBD1

CDR3aa: CALREGNTGELFF
CDR3nt: TGTGCCCTCAGAGAGGGTAACACCGGGGAGCTGTTTTTT
j_gene: TRBJ2-2
v_gene: TRBV19
abundance: .
d_gene: .

CDR3aa: CASSLEVAGDPYEQYF
CDR3nt: TGTGCCAGCAGCTTGGAAGTAGCGGGAGACCCCTACGAGCAGTACTTC
j_gene: TRBJ2-7
v_gene: TRBV5-6
abundance: .
d_gene: TRBD2

CDR3aa: CASSPGRVRRGNQPQHF
CDR3nt: TGTGCCAGCTCCCCAGGGAGGGTTCGGCGGGGCAATCAGCCCCAGCATTTT
j_gene: TRBJ1-5
v_gene: TRBV18
abundance: .
d_gene: .

CDR3aa: CASSYSEDVYYEQYF
CDR3nt: TGTGCCAGCAGTTACTCGGAGGATGTCTACTACGAGCAGTACTTC
j_gene: TRBJ2-7
v_gene: TRBV6-5
abundance: .
d_gene: .

CDR3aa: CASSHTGTTYEQYF
CDR3nt: TGCGCCAGCAGCCATACCGGGACTACCTACGAGCAGTACTTC
j_gene: TRBJ2-7
v_gene: TRBV4-1
abundance: .
d_gene: TRBD2

CDR3aa: CASSMTGSSYNEQFF
CDR3nt: TGTGCCAGTAGTATGACAGGGAGCTCCTACAATGAGCAGTTCTTC
j_gene: TRBJ2-1
v_gene: TRBV19
abundance: .
d_gene: TRBD1

CDR3aa: CATLDIDNNQPQHF
CDR3nt: TGTGCCACCCTAGACATAGACAACAATCAGCCCCAGCATTTT
j_gene: TRBJ1-5
v_gene: TRBV28
abundance: .
d_gene: .

CDR3aa: CASSLSVKGTEQFF
CDR3nt: TGTGCCAGCAGTTTATCGGTTAAGGGTACTGAGCAGTTCTTC
j_gene: TRBJ2-1
v_gene: TRBV27
abundance: .
d_gene: .

CDR3aa: CASTRGTGPNTGELFF
CDR3nt: TGTGCCAGCACTAGAGGAACAGGGCCGAACACCGGGGAGCTGTTTTTT
j_gene: TRBJ2-2
v_gene: TRBV2
abundance: once
d_gene: .

CDR3aa: CASSEDLITYEQYF
CDR3nt: TGCGCCAGCAGTGAGGACCTTATTACCTACGAGCAGTACTTC
j_gene: TRBJ2-7
v_gene: TRBV10-1
abundance: few
d_gene: .

CDR3aa: CATSSPTQTTANYGYTF
CDR3nt: TGTGCCACCAGCAGCCCTACCCAAACGACAGCTAACTATGGCTACACCTTC
j_gene: TRBJ1-2
v_gene: TRBV15
abundance: .
d_gene: .

CDR3aa: CASSHFRGPEAFF
CDR3nt: TGTGCCAGCAGCCATTTCAGGGGACCCGAAGCTTTCTTT
j_gene: TRBJ1-1
v_gene: TRBV3-1/TRBV3-2
abundance: .
d_gene: .

CDR3aa: CASSPTGNTEAFF
CDR3nt: TGTGCCAGCAGCCCGACAGGGAACACTGAAGCTTTCTTT
j_gene: TRBJ1-1
v_gene: TRBV7-9
abundance: few
d_gene: .

CDR3aa: CASSFPAGAKETQYF
CDR3nt: TGCGCCAGCAGCTTTCCGGCGGGGGCTAAAGAGACCCAGTACTTC
j_gene: TRBJ2-5
v_gene: TRBV5-1
abundance: .
d_gene: .

CDR3aa: CASSLGYEQYF
CDR3nt: TGCGCCAGCAGCTTGGGGTACGAGCAGTACTTC
j_gene: TRBJ2-7
v_gene: TRBV5-1
abundance: .
d_gene: .

CDR3aa: CATSDYTGSGELFF
CDR3nt: TGTGCCACCAGTGACTATACAGGGTCCGGGGAGCTGTTTTTT
j_gene: TRBJ2-2
v_gene: TRBV24-1
abundance: .
d_gene: .

CDR3aa: CASSTDSESYEQYF
CDR3nt: TGTGCCAGTAGTACCGACAGTGAGAGCTACGAGCAGTACTTC
j_gene: TRBJ2-7
v_gene: TRBV19
abundance: .
d_gene: .

CDR3aa: CASSPGLAGYNEQFF
CDR3nt: TGCGCCAGCAGCCCGGGACTAGCGGGTTACAATGAGCAGTTCTTC
j_gene: TRBJ2-1
v_gene: TRBV4-1
abundance: once
d_gene: TRBD2

CDR3aa: CASSYGDAYEQYF
CDR3nt: TGCGCCAGCAGCTACGGGGATGCCTACGAGCAGTACTTC
j_gene: TRBJ2-7
v_gene: TRBV5-1
abundance: few
d_gene: .

CDR3aa: CASSYGGQGGRNTIYF
CDR3nt: TGTGCCAGCAGTTACGGGGGCCAGGGGGGTAGAAACACCATATATTTT
j_gene: TRBJ1-3
v_gene: TRBV6-5
abundance: .
d_gene: TRBD1

CDR3aa: CASTRRGGNNSPLHF
CDR3nt: TGTGCCAGCACCCGGAGAGGGGGTAATAATTCACCCCTCCACTTT
j_gene: TRBJ1-6
v_gene: TRBV6-4
abundance: medium-sized
d_gene: .

CDR3aa: CASSQGQGQSNQPQHF
CDR3nt: TGCGCCAGCAGCCAAGGACAGGGGCAGAGCAATCAGCCCCAGCATTTT
j_gene: TRBJ1-5
v_gene: TRBV4-1
abundance: .
d_gene: TRBD1

CDR3aa: CASSLVGQAYQETQYF
CDR3nt: TGTGCCAGCAGCTTAGTTGGGCAGGCCTATCAAGAGACCCAGTACTTC
j_gene: TRBJ2-5
v_gene: TRBV7-9
abundance: .
d_gene: .